This TCR beta chain was sequenced during a study of cytomegalovirus exposure and HLA in healthy donors. Comments on this clone: Its target is not known.

This CDR3 has 13 amino acids. The V and J ends lost 5 bases and 8 bases, in that order; junction bases with no gene match: 6. The V gene's germline CDR1 is PRHDT and CDR2 FYEKMQ (reference sequence). Findings and caveats of the study: First-cohort TCR clusters were later found to tend to co-occur in the 130 or so validation repertoires. Among the CMV-associated chains, a few were confirmed in vitro as specific for CMV antigens.

Some clones are missing from TCRdb's copy, which holds only in-frame ones; the method was immunoSEQ multiplex PCR. The repertoire consists of about 270,000 clones, with approximately 83% occurring once and the leading ten covering approximately 1%. This chain joins TRBV13 and TRBJ1-5; 7 bases match TRBD1. The sequencing sample was made of PBMCs. This clonotype was sampled from a woman in her late teens or twenties in good health and CMV-seronegative. Written as DNA, the CDR3 is TGTGCCAGCAGCCTGACAGGGTCGGAGCCCCAGCATTTT. Encoded protein: CASSLTGSEPQHF. The full variable domain, rest sourced from reference TRBV13 and TRBJ1-5, is AAGVIQSPRHLIKEKRETATLKCYPIPRHDTVYWYQQGPGQDPQFLISFYEKMQSDKGSIPDRFSAQQFSDYHSELNMSSLELGDSALYFCASSLTGSEPQHFGDGTRLSIL.